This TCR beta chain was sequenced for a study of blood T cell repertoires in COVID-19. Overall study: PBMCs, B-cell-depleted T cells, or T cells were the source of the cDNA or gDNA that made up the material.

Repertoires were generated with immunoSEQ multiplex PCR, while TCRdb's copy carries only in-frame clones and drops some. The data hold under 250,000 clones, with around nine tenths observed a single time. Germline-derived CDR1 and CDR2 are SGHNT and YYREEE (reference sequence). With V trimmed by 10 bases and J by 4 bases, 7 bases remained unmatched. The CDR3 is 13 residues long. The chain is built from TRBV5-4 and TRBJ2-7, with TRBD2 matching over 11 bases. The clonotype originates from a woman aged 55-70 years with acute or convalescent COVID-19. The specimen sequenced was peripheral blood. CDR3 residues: CAVQLAGVYEQYF. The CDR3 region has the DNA TGTGCCGTGCAACTAGCGGGGGTTTACGAGCAGTACTTC.